This T cell receptor beta chain was observed in a study of tumor-infiltrating lymphocytes in primary liver carcinoma. Blood RNA came from unsorted whole blood; germline DNA was also extracted. Every patient had chronic HBV infection and was treatment-naive. Investigators obtained 3.5 to 4 milliliters of peripheral blood ahead of surgery. Regarding the study as a whole: Compared with blood, tumor repertoires held significantly more in their top 250 clones.

About this clonotype itself: The antigen remains unidentified. Germline is not matched at one junction end, which may reflect a read error.

A primer in the constant region served to generate TCR beta cDNA from approximately 450 ng of total RNA. Slightly modified ARM-PCR with three nested multiplex PCR rounds yielded TCR beta libraries. TCRdb reprocessed the multiplex PCR reads via MiXCR and lists one record per CDR3 protein. The sample consists of about 350,000 distinct CDR3 sequences, roughly two thirds of them appearing once. The TCR comes from a man in his forties or fifties with primary liver carcinoma and hepatitis B virus infection. Sequencing input: peripheral blood.

CDR3 coding DNA: TGTGCCAGCAGCTTAGCGGGGCAGGAGAACCAGTACTTC. It is translated as CASSLAGQENQYF. This sequence joins TRBV11-2 and TRBJ2-5; D could derive from TRBD1 or TRBD2 (5 bases each). Looked up from germline, CDR1 is SGHAT and CDR2 is FQNNGV. The CDR3 is made up of 13 amino acids.